Below are 22 T cell receptor beta chains sequenced from a single sample in a study of Graves' ophthalmopathy and Graves' hyperthyroidism. RNA transcripts yielded amplified TCR beta CDR3 regions. RT-PCR in the first round used HTBI primers; a second-round multiplex PCR followed. TCRdb reanalysed the multiplex PCR reads using MiXCR and keeps one entry per CDR3 protein. The repertoire holds some 170,000 distinct CDR3 sequences, with 35% to 50% as singletons. Sequencing was done on a sample of peripheral blood. The source of these receptors is a man aged 30 to 45 with Graves' ophthalmopathy.

V usage is TRBV29-1 and J usage is TRBJ2-7, with D perhaps matching TRBD1 (7 bases). Trimming shortened V by 4 bases and J by 3 bases, and 19 bases separated the two germline ends. The CDR3 runs to 15 residues. Per the germline V gene, CDR1 is SQVTM and CDR2 is ANQGSEA. The CDR3 bases are TGCAGCGTTGCCCCCCGGCAGGGGGGATTCTACGAGCAGTACTTC. This translates into CSVAPRQGGFYEQYF.

This rearrangement joins TRBV9 to TRBJ2-5; D is tentatively TRBD1 or TRBD2 (6 bases each). The CDR3 extends over 15 amino acids. Germline V gene lookup returns CDR1 SGDLS and CDR2 YYNGEE. Trimming took off 0 bases at V and 2 bases at J, with 11 bases between the two ends. CDR3 DNA: TGTGCCAGCAGCGTAGGTTTAGGGGGGCAAGAGACCCAGTACTTC. Translating gives CASSVGLGGQETQYF.

The chain carries TRBV20-1 and TRBJ2-5; D uncertain. V lost 0 bases to trimming and J lost 6 bases, with 8 bases between them. The CDR3 has 12 residues. Germline V gene lookup returns CDR1 DFQATT and CDR2 SNEGSKA (reference sequence). In DNA form, the CDR3 reads TGCAGTGCTAGAGACCTGAGCAAGACCCAGTACTTC. Translation gives CSARDLSKTQYF.

In its sample, this clonotype was seen many times. The chain links TRBV5-6 to TRBJ2-2; 7 bases align to TRBD2. The CDR3 length is 15 residues. Germline V CDR1 and CDR2: SGHDT, YYEEEE. V gave up 4 bases and J gave up 4 bases; unmatched junction bases: 7. CDR3 region: CASSLLGGATGELFF. CDR3 in DNA: TGTGCCAGCAGCCTCCTGGGAGGGGCCACCGGGGAGCTGTTTTTT. Looking up the rest from reference TRBV5-6 and TRBJ2-2 gives the full variable domain: DAGVTQSPTHLIKTRGQQVTLRCSPKSGHDTVSWYQQALGQGPQFIFQYYEEEERQRGNFPDRFSGHQFPNYSSELNVNALLLGDSALYLCASSLLGGATGELFFGEGSRLTVL.

V usage is TRBV28 and J usage is TRBJ2-7, with TRBD1 identical over 9 bases. The germline V gene has CDR1 MDHEN and CDR2 SYDVKM. V trimming: 4 bases; J trimming: 2 bases; junction bases outside the gene matches: 6. This CDR3 has 15 amino acids. This CDR3 is CASSSAGTGPYEQYF. CDR3 DNA: TGTGCCAGCAGTTCAGCCGGGACAGGGCCCTACGAGCAGTACTTC.

V usage is TRBV10-3 and J usage is TRBJ2-7, with 8 positions matching TRBD2. V shed 6 bases and J 2 bases; nucleotides not matched to a gene: 12. Germline assignment: CDR1 ENHRY and CDR2 SYGVKD. The CDR3 sequence is 16 residues long. CDR3 residues: CAISPRGSGETYEQYF. As DNA, the CDR3 is TGTGCCATCAGCCCCCGGGGTAGCGGGGAAACCTACGAGCAGTACTTC.

This clonotype was seen ten or more times. This sequence joins TRBV5-1 and TRBJ2-2; D is possibly TRBD1 (6 bases). The CDR3 contains 15 residues. Germline CDR1 SGHRS, CDR2 YFSETQ. V lost 0 bases and J lost 5, with 11 bases in between. CDR3 coding DNA: TGCGCCAGCAGCTTGGCCAGGGGAGCGACCGGGGAGCTGTTTTTT. Amino acid sequence: CASSLARGATGELFF.

The V and J genes are TRBV20-1 and TRBJ2-5, with D possibly matching TRBD2 (6 bases). Trimming shortened V by 5 bases and J by 2 bases, and 18 bases separated the two germline ends. The CDR3 covers 15 residues. Per the germline V gene, CDR1 is DFQATT and CDR2 is SNEGSKA (reference sequence). The CDR3 sequence: CSAFPGSAIQETQYF. For the CDR3, the DNA is TGCAGTGCTTTTCCCGGGAGTGCGATACAAGAGACCCAGTACTTC.

CDR3 sequence reads: CASSSTTGGGTEAFF. CDR3 sequence (DNA): TGTGCCAGCAGCTCTACGACAGGGGGAGGAACTGAAGCTTTCTTT. The genes are TRBV11-2 and TRBJ1-1; 9 bases match TRBD1. The CDR3 runs 15 residues. In germline, CDR1 is SGHAT, CDR2 FQNNGV. With 4 bases clipped from V and 5 bases from J, the junction kept 8 bases outside the gene matches.

Many counts were recorded for this clonotype. The chain is built from TRBV6-1 and TRBJ2-5; no reliable D call. CDR1 and CDR2 (germline): MNHNS, SASEGT. V lost 10 bases and J 5 bases, leaving 14 bases between the germline ends. CDR3 length equals 12 residues. The CDR3 reads CATLRVGETQYF. CDR3 sequence (DNA): TGTGCCACTCTTCGGGTGGGCGAGACCCAGTACTTC.

The V gene is TRBV28, the J gene TRBJ2-7; D may be TRBD2 (6 bases). The CDR3 sequence is 14 residues long. Germline CDR1 is MDHEN and CDR2 is SYDVKM. V was shortened by 6 bases and J by 6 bases, with 18 bases between the two germline ends. The DNA of the CDR3 is TGTGCCAGCAGCCGACTAGTACGAATCGGCGAGCAGTACTTC. This codes for CASSRLVRIGEQYF. The full variable domain, completed using reference TRBV28 and TRBJ2-7, is DVKVTQSSRYLVKRTGEKVFLECVQDMDHENMFWYRQDPGLGLRLIYFSYDVKMKEKGDIPEGYSVSREKKERFSLILESASTNQTSMYLCASSRLVRIGEQYFGPGTRLTVT.

The CDR3 DNA reads TGTGCCAGCATCCTCTTGACTAGACCGAACACCGGGGAGCTGTTTTTT. Translating it yields CASILLTRPNTGELFF. The rearrangement links TRBV12-3 or TRBV12-4 to TRBJ2-2; perhaps TRBD2 as D (6 bases). The CDR3 runs to 16 residues. V was cut by 7 bases and J by 0 bases, with 15 bases left in between.

The CDR3 region has the DNA TGTGCCAGCAGCGGTAGGACCCAGTACTTC. Translated: CASSGRTQYF. The chain recombines TRBV11-1 with TRBJ2-5; D ambiguous. Between the trimmed V and J ends, which lost 5 bases and 7 bases, there was a span of 5 bases. Germline loops: CDR1 SGHAT, CDR2 FQDESV (reference sequence). The CDR3 length is 10 residues.

This clonotype was seen many times. V usage is TRBV6-6 and J usage is TRBJ2-5; D unresolved. Germline CDR1 reads MNHNY; CDR2 reads SVGAGI (reference sequence). The CDR3 sequence is 14 residues long. With 2 bases removed from V and 1 base from J, the gap between germline ends came to 8 bases. For the CDR3, the DNA is TGTGCCAGCAGTTACCTGGGCCTCCAAGAGACCCAGTACTTC. Protein product: CASSYLGLQETQYF.

This clonotype was recorded at least ten times. The chain employs TRBV7-2 and TRBJ2-7, with D hard to call. The CDR3 has 13 amino acids. CDR1 and CDR2 (germline): SGHTA, FQGNSA. Trimming stripped 4 bases from V and 3 bases from J, with 10 bases between. The CDR3 nucleotides are TGTGCCAGCAGCTCCTCCCTCAGCTACGAGCAGTACTTC. Translating gives CASSSSLSYEQYF.

This clonotype was picked up many times. The gene calls are TRBV6-1 and TRBJ1-1; D is perhaps TRBD1 (6 bases). The CDR3 runs 13 residues. Germline-derived CDR1 and CDR2 are MNHNS and SASEGT. The ends were cut back, 6 bases at V and 3 bases at J, with 11 bases in the middle. CDR3 amino acids: CASSPTGYTEAFF. In DNA form, the CDR3 reads TGTGCCAGCAGCCCTACAGGGTACACTGAAGCTTTCTTT.

This clonotype was counted ten times or more. V is TRBV20-1 and J is TRBJ1-1; TRBD1 agrees at 7 bases. Looked up from germline, CDR1 is DFQATT and CDR2 is SNEGSKA (reference sequence). The CDR3 sequence is 13 residues long. V shed 6 bases, J shed 5 bases, and the junction held 9 bases outside the gene matches. The CDR3 DNA follows: TGCAGTGCCCCCGAGACAGGGTGGACTGAAGCTTTCTTT. As protein: CSAPETGWTEAFF.

The rearrangement links TRBV30 to TRBJ2-7; TRBD1 agrees at 11 bases. Germline V CDR1 and CDR2: GTSNPN, SVGIG (reference sequence). The junction had 1 base not matched to a gene; V was cut back by 0 bases and J by 6 bases. The CDR3 has 13 residues. The CDR3 reads CAWSVGQGVEQYF. Here the CDR3 DNA reads TGTGCCTGGAGTGTGGGACAGGGGGTCGAGCAGTACTTC. The variable domain in full, with the rest retrieved from reference TRBV30 and TRBJ2-7, is SQTIHQWPATLVQPVGSPLSLECTVEGTSNPNLYWYRQAAGRGLQLLFYSVGIGQISSEVPQNLSASRPQDRQFILSSKKLLLSDSGFYLCAWSVGQGVEQYFGPGTRLTVT.

The V and J genes are TRBV30 and TRBJ2-5; D gene ambiguous. CDR3 length: 11 amino acids. Trimming removed 5 bases from V and 5 bases from J, with 9 bases in between. Germline assignment: CDR1 GTSNPN and CDR2 SVGIG (reference sequence). CDR3 nucleotides: TGTGCCTGGTTAGCCGGGGAGACCCAGTACTTC. Amino acid sequence: CAWLAGETQYF.

This clonotype was found many times. This sequence joins TRBV13 and TRBJ1-5, with D hard to call. CDR3 length: 15 amino acids. Germline lookup yields CDR1 PRHDT and CDR2 FYEKMQ (reference sequence). V was shortened by 5 bases and J by 2 bases, with 13 bases between the two germline ends. The CDR3 DNA sequence: TGTGCCAGCAGCCAGAGAGGGCTGGGCAATCAGCCCCAGCATTTT. The encoded protein is CASSQRGLGNQPQHF.

This clonotype came up many times. The rearrangement joins TRBV6-2 or TRBV6-3 to TRBJ1-2; 9 bases agree with TRBD1. The CDR3 totals 16 residues. From germline, CDR1 is MNHEY and CDR2 SVGEGT. The junction had 8 bases not matched to a gene; V was cut back by 2 bases and J by 4 bases. CDR3 DNA sequence: TGTGCCAGCAGTTACGGGGGGACAGGGAAGTCCTATGGCTACACCTTC. This sequence encodes CASSYGGTGKSYGYTF.

This clonotype was counted many times. The CDR3: CASSLDSGMNQPQHF. DNA for the CDR3: TGTGCCAGCAGCTTGGACTCAGGGATGAATCAGCCCCAGCATTTT. V is TRBV7-2 and J is TRBJ1-5; a possible D gene is TRBD1 (5 bases). The V and J ends lost 3 bases and 4 bases respectively, with 13 bases between them. This CDR3 region has 15 residues. CDR1 SGHTA and CDR2 FQGNSA come from the germline V gene.